Below are 8 T cell receptor beta chains sequenced from a single sample in a study of blood T cell repertoires in COVID-19. The repertoire was sequenced with immunoSEQ multiplex PCR; TCRdb's copy has only in-frame clones and lacks some. The sample yields roughly 150,000 clones, 84% seen once. Source material: peripheral blood. The source is a woman at least 80 years old with COVID-19, enrolled during active disease.

CDR3 sequence (DNA): TGTGCCAGCAGTGGGGGGGGACTAGCGGGAGCAGATACGCAGTATTTT. This encodes CASSGGGLAGADTQYF. V and J are TRBV6-1 and TRBJ2-3; TRBD2 aligns across 14 bases. Germline CDR1 reads MNHNS; CDR2 reads SASEGT. The trim removed 4 bases at V and 4 bases at J, leaving 4 bases unmatched. This CDR3 has 16 residues.

This sequence joins TRBV6-2 or TRBV6-3 and TRBJ1-1, with D possibly matching TRBD1 (6 bases). This CDR3 has 13 amino acids. Trimming removed 6 bases at V and 4 bases at J, with 12 bases between. Germline CDR1 reads MNHEY; CDR2 reads SVGEGT. The CDR3 sequence: CASSPDRLTEAFF. CDR3 nucleotide sequence: TGTGCCAGCAGCCCAGACAGGCTCACTGAAGCTTTCTTT.

V usage is TRBV5-4 and J usage is TRBJ2-3, with a weak D call TRBD2 (5 bases). Germline CDR1 reads SGHNT; CDR2 reads YYREEE (reference sequence). The length of the CDR3 is 14 residues. Trimming cost V 7 bases and J 0 bases, with 12 bases left between them. Here the CDR3 reads CASLERPSTDTQYF. The CDR3 nucleotides read TGTGCCAGCCTGGAGCGGCCTAGCACAGATACGCAGTATTTT.

This clone occurred once. This sequence joins TRBV6-5 and TRBJ2-7; a weak D match, TRBD1 (5 bases). The V end lost 6 bases, the J end lost 2 bases, and 17 bases lay between the germline ends. The CDR3 is 15 residues long. Germline V gives CDR1 MNHEY, CDR2 SVGAGI. The CDR3 DNA follows: TGTGCCAGCAGAGGAACAGGCCCCTTTCCCTACGAGCAGTACTTC. Protein: CASRGTGPFPYEQYF.

This clone was found a few times. The rearrangement links TRBV18 to TRBJ2-3; D is possibly TRBD1 (6 bases). Germline CDR1 reads KGHSH; CDR2 reads LQKENI. Trimming left V 8 bases short and J 5 bases short, with 17 bases between. The CDR3 consists of 14 residues. The CDR3: CASQADIGGDTQYF. DNA for the CDR3: TGTGCCAGCCAGGCGGATATAGGGGGAGATACGCAGTATTTT.

This CDR3 reads CATSRDYWRELDTQYF. The CDR3 bases are TGTGCCACCAGCAGAGATTATTGGCGGGAGCTAGATACGCAGTATTTT. The chain is built from TRBV15 and TRBJ2-3, with TRBD2 matching over 7 bases. Germline V gene sequence: CDR1 LNHNV, CDR2 YYDKDF (reference sequence). Trimming at V came to 0 bases and at J to 5 bases, leaving 8 bases not matched to a gene. The CDR3 spans 16 residues.

The chain carries TRBV27 and TRBJ2-7, with TRBD1 matching 7 bases. The CDR3 has 14 residues. Germline V lookup: CDR1 MNHEY, CDR2 SMNVEV (reference sequence). V gave up 5 bases and J gave up 2 bases; unmatched junction bases: 6. CDR3 DNA sequence: TGTGCCAGCAGTACGCGACAGGGAGCCTACGAGCAGTACTTC. It translates to CASSTRQGAYEQYF.

V usage is TRBV3-1 (or the pseudogene TRBV3-2) and J usage is TRBJ2-1; perhaps TRBD1 as D (5 bases). The germline V and J ends were trimmed by 4 bases and 5 bases, with 15 bases remaining between them. Per the germline V gene, CDR1 is LGHDT and CDR2 is YNNKEL (reference sequence). This CDR3 is built from 15 residues. CDR3 bases: TGTGCCAGCAGCCTAGGTTGGCAGGGCCACAATGAGCAGTTCTTC. As protein: CASSLGWQGHNEQFF.